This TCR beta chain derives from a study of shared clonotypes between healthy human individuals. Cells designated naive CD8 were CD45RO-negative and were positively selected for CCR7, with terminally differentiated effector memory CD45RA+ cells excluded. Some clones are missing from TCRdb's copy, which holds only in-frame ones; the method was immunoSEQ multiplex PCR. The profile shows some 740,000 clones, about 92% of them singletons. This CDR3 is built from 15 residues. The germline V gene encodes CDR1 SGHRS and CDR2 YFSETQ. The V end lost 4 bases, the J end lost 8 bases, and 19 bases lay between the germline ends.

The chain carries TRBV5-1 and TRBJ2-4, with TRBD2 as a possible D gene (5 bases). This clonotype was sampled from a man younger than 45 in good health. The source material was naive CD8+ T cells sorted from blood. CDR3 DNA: TGCGCCAGCAGCCTGCACCTGACCGGGGTGGACATTCAGTACTTC. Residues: CASSLHLTGVDIQYF.